This T cell receptor beta chain was identified in a study of cytomegalovirus exposure and HLA in healthy donors. Study-level points and caveats: Being productive about 90% or about 30% of the time was typical of most TCR beta V segments in an earlier analysis.

A note on this clone: Antigen: not known.

The germline CDR1 and CDR2 sequences are MNHEY and SVGAGI. The CDR3 has 13 residues. The V segment lost 6 bases and the J segment 4 bases; nucleotides outside the gene matches: 6. The PCR contained 60 Vbeta and 13 Jbeta primers. Produced via immunoSEQ multiplex PCR; TCRdb's table is partial and in-frame only. Of 120,000 or so clones listed, around 80% are singletons. The sequencing input was PBMCs. The receptor was derived from a woman between 45 and 60 years old in good health and CMV-seropositive. The chain carries TRBV6-5 and TRBJ2-7; 7 bases match TRBD1. CDR3 sequence (DNA): TGTGCCAGCAGAAACACAGGGGTGTACGAGCAGTACTTC. It is translated as CASRNTGVYEQYF.